This paragraph covers one T cell receptor (beta chain) sequence. As yet, its antigen is unknown. This sample is drawn from a study of T cells after yellow fever vaccination. Study-wide results and caveats: A large majority of primary-vaccination clones showed up again after the booster (about 96% CD4, approximately 90% CD8). FACS-sorted repertoires could harbor abundant contaminating bulk-population clonotypes. CD4 and CD8 compartments shared a small share of clonotypes.

5'RACE template switching generated TCR cDNA, adding a universal primer site and UMIs. Each CDR3 protein gets one entry after TCRdb re-called the 5' RACE reads with MiXCR. The table shows 300,000 to 350,000 distinct CDR3 sequences, with approximately 12% occurring only once. The CDR3 extends over 13 amino acids. V shed 3 bases and J shed 9 bases, with 12 bases lying between them. Germline CDR1 KGHSH, CDR2 LQKENI. Sequences were derived from CD4+ T cells sorted from PBMCs, sampled 45 days after the yellow fever booster vaccination. The J gene is TRBJ2-1, the V gene TRBV18, with D hard to call. This sequence originates from a man aged 18 to 29 who received the YFV17D yellow fever vaccine. The CDR3 loop is CASSPLAPTEQFF. CDR3 nucleotides: TGTGCCAGCTCACCCCTCGCTCCGACTGAGCAGTTCTTC.